This TCR beta chain was found in a study of cytomegalovirus exposure and HLA in healthy donors. Notes on the study in general: Presence/absence results assume similar sequencing depth per donor, which may not hold. Sequence variants that were highly shared formed a cluster that was likely a sequencing artifact.

A note on this clone: Its matching antigen is unknown.

The ends lost 1 base at V and 3 bases at J; junction bases unmatched: 3. CDR3 length equals 15 residues. Per germline, CDR1 SGHRS and CDR2 YFSETQ. In the PCR, 60 Vbeta and 13 Jbeta primers were used. Assay: immunoSEQ multiplex PCR; the TCRdb copy retains only in-frame clones and omits some. The table has 200,000 to 250,000 clones, 65% to 85% seen once; the top ten hold 1.7%. This sequence was found in a man over 45 in good health and CMV-seronegative. Sequences were obtained from PBMCs. This chain connects TRBV5-1 to TRBJ2-7; TRBD2 agrees at 11 bases. Written as DNA, the CDR3 is TGCGCCAGCAGCTTGACTAGCGGGAGTAACTACGAGCAGTACTTC. It specifies CASSLTSGSNYEQYF.